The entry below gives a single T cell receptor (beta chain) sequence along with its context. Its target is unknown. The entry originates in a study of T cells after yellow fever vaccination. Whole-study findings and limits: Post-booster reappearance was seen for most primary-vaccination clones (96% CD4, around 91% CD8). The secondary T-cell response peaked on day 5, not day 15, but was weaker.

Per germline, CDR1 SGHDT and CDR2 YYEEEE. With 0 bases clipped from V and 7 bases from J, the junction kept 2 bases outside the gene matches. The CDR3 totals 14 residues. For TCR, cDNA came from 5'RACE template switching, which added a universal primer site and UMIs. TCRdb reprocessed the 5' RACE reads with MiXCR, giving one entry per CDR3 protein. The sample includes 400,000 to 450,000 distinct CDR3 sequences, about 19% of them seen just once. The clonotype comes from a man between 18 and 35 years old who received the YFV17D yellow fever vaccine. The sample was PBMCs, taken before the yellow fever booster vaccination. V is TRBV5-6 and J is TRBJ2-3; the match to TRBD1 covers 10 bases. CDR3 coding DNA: TGTGCCAGCAGCTTGGGACAGGGGGCGTATACGCAGTATTTT. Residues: CASSLGQGAYTQYF.